This entry features one TCR beta chain sequence. The sample originates from a study of immune characterization of retroperitoneal liposarcoma. TCRdb re-called the PCR reads through MiXCR, storing one row per CDR3 protein. Among approximately 3,100 distinct CDR3 sequences listed, around 29% were seen once. The germline gives CDR1 LNHDA, CDR2 SQIVND (reference sequence). Losses at the gene ends were 9 bases for V and 9 bases for J; bases not matched to a gene: 2. This CDR3 has 12 amino acids. The origin of this receptor is a female donor with retroperitoneal liposarcoma. Sequenced: tumor tissue. The chain is built from TRBV19 and TRBJ1-6, with 10 bases matching TRBD1. The CDR3 DNA reads TGTGCCAGCGGACAGGGGGGTTCACCCCTCCACTTT. It yields the protein CASGQGGSPLHF.